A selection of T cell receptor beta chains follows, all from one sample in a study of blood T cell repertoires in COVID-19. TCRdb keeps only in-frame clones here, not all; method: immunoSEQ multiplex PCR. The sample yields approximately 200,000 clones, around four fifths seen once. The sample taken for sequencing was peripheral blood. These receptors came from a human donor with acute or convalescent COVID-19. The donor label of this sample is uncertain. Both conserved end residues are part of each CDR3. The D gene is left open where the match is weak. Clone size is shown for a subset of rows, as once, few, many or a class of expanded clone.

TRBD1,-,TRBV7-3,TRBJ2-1,TGTGCCAGCAGCTTAACGGGACAGCCCAATGAGCAGTTCTTC,CASSLTGQPNEQFF
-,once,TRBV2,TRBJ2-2,TGTGCCAGCAGACGGATAAGGGGGAACACCGGGGAGCTGTTTTTT,CASRRIRGNTGELFF
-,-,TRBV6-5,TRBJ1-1,TGTGCCAGCAGTTACTCCGACAGTGGCGCCACTGAAGCTTTCTTT,CASSYSDSGATEAFF
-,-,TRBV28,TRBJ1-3,TGTGCCAGCAGTTTGGGTGTGGGGGCAAGAGGAAACACCATATATTTT,CASSLGVGARGNTIYF
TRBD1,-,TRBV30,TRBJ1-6,TGTGCCTGGAGTAACCCCGGGACAGTGAGCTCCTATAATTCACCCCTCCACTTT,CAWSNPGTVSSYNSPLHF
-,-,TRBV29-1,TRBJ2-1,TGCAGCGTTGAGCCGGGAGTGGATGAGCAGTTCTTC,CSVEPGVDEQFF
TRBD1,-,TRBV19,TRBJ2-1,TGTGCCAGTAGTTCTATCGGACAGGGAATCAATGAGCAGTTCTTC,CASSSIGQGINEQFF
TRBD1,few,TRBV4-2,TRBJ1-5,TGTGCCAGCAGCCAAGATCCCGACAGGGAAGGCAATCAGCCCCAGCATTTT,CASSQDPDREGNQPQHF
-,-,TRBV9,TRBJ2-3,TGTGCCAGCAGCGTATCCGGGAGCAAAACAGATACGCAGTATTTT,CASSVSGSKTDTQYF
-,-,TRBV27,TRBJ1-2,TGTGCCAGCAGTTTTAGGCGGGCTAACTATGGCTACACCTTC,CASSFRRANYGYTF
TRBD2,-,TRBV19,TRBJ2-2,TGTGCCAGTAGTACTTTAGCGGGAGGGGGGTCCGGGGAGCTGTTTTTT,CASSTLAGGGSGELFF
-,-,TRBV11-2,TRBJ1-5,TGTGCCAGCAGCTTAGTAGGGGGGGCACAGCCCCAGCATTTT,CASSLVGGAQPQHF
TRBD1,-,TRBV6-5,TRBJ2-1,TGTGCCAGCAGCAAGGACAGGGGTGGGTACAATGAGCAGTTCTTC,CASSKDRGGYNEQFF
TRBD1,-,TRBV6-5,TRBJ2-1,TGTGCCAGCAGTTCCCCGACAGGGGGCGCTTCGCAGCAGTTCTTC,CASSSPTGGASQQFF
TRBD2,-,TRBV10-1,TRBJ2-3,TGCGCCACCTCGACTAGCGGGGGCACAGATACGCAGTATTTT,CATSTSGGTDTQYF
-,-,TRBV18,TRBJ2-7,TGTGCCAGCTCGCAGACAGAAAACTACGAGCAGTACTTC,CASSQTENYEQYF
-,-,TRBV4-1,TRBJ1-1,TGCGCCAGCAGCCAAGATCTTCTTCGGATTGGGGAGAAGAACACTGAAGCTTTCTTT,CASSQDLLRIGEKNTEAFF
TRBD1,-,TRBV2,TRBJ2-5,TGTGCCAGCAGTTTTGGACAGGGATCGGGAGAGACCCAGTACTTC,CASSFGQGSGETQYF
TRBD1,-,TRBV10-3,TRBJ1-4,TGTGCCATCAGTGCTTCGACAGGGGCAAATGAAAAACTGTTTTTT,CAISASTGANEKLFF
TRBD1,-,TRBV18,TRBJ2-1,TGTGCCAGCTCACCCCCGGGACAGACCAATGAGCAGTTCTTC,CASSPPGQTNEQFF
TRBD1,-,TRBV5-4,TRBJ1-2,TGTGCCAGCAGCTTGATCCGGGACAGGGTCGGTGGCTACACCTTC,CASSLIRDRVGGYTF
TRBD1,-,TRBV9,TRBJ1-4,TGTGCCAGCAGCGTAGGGGACAGAACCGAAAAACTGTTTTTT,CASSVGDRTEKLFF
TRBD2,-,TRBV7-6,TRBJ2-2,TGTGCCAGCAGTTTTACTAGCGGGTTGGATGGCGGGGAGCTGTTTTTT,CASSFTSGLDGGELFF
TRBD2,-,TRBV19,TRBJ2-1,TGTGCCAGTAATGTGGCACTAGCGGGAGGATATGAGCAGTTCTTC,CASNVALAGGYEQFF
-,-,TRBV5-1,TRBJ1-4,TGCGCCAGCAGCTTGGCTGGGGGCTCGGGGGAAAAACTGTTTTTT,CASSLAGGSGEKLFF
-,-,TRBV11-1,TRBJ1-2,TGTGCCAGCAGCTTAGGAGGCAGGGGAAACTATGGCTACACCTTC,CASSLGGRGNYGYTF
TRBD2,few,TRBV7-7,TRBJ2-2,TGTGCCAGCAGCTTAGTGGGAGGGGACACCGGGGAGCTGTTTTTT,CASSLVGGDTGELFF
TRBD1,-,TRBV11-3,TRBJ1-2,TGTGCCAGCAGCTTTGGGGACAGCTATGGCTACACCTTC,CASSFGDSYGYTF
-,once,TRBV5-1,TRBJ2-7,TGCGCCAGCAGCTTGCCGGGGGTCGAGGGCAGGGAGCAGTACTTC,CASSLPGVEGREQYF
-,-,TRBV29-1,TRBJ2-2,TGCAGCGTTGCTAAGGGGCCGAACACCGGGGAGCTGTTTTTT,CSVAKGPNTGELFF
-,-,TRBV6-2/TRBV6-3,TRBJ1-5,TGTGCCAGCAGTAAGAACTCAGGGGTAAGCAATCAGCCCCAGCATTTT,CASSKNSGVSNQPQHF
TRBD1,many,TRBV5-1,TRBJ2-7,TGCGCCAGCAGCTTGGCCCCTGGACAGGGCGTTCGAGAGCAGTACTTC,CASSLAPGQGVREQYF
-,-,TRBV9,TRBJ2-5,TGTGCCAGCAGCAAAGGGGACTGGTGGTGGGAGACCCAGTACTTC,CASSKGDWWWETQYF
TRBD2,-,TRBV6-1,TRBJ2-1,TGTGCCAGCAGTGAACTAGCGGGGGGATACAATGAGCAGTTCTTC,CASSELAGGYNEQFF
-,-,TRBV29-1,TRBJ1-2,TGCAGCGCCGACAGACCCTCATCCTATGGCTACACCTTC,CSADRPSSYGYTF
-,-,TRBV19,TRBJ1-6,TGTGCCAGTAACATTCGGACCGGAGGCAATTCACCCCTCCACTTT,CASNIRTGGNSPLHF
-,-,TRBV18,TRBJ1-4,TGTGCCAGCTCACCAAGAACAGGGCCGTCTTTTGATGAAAAACTGTTTTTT,CASSPRTGPSFDEKLFF
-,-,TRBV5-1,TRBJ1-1,TGCGCCAGCAGCCCGGCCGGAGGGGGGGCTACTGAAGCTTTCTTT,CASSPAGGGATEAFF
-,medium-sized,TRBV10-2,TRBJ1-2,TGCGCCAGCAGTGAGTCGAACAGGCCCGGCTACACCTTC,CASSESNRPGYTF
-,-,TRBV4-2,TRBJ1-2,TGTGCCAGCAGCCCTCGGGAGGGGCGGCATGGCTACACCTTC,CASSPREGRHGYTF
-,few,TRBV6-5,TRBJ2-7,TGTGCCAGCAGTTACTCTGCAGGCTACGAGCAGTACTTC,CASSYSAGYEQYF
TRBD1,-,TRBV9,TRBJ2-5,TGTGCCAGCAGCGCCGGGACAGCTCAAGAGACCCAGTACTTC,CASSAGTAQETQYF
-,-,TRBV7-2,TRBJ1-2,TGTGCCAGCAGCATCCCAAACAGGGACCGGGGTGGCTACACCTTC,CASSIPNRDRGGYTF
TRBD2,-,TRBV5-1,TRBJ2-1,TGCGCCAGCAGCTTACTAGCGGGAGCGAGGGGGAGGAATGAGCAGTTCTTC,CASSLLAGARGRNEQFF
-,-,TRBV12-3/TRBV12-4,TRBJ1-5,TGTGCCAGCAGTTTGGGGGGGCAGCCCCAGCATTTT,CASSLGGQPQHF
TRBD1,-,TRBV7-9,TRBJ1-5,TGTGCCAGCAGCCCCGCCGGGACAGGGTATCAGCCCCAGCATTTT,CASSPAGTGYQPQHF